This paragraph covers one T cell receptor beta chain sequence. Its target is unknown. There were TCR beta CDR3 regions amplified from RNA transcripts. The study used the HTBI primer set for a first-round RT-PCR of the TCR CDR3. TCRdb fed the multiplex PCR reads into MiXCR, producing one record per CDR3 protein. This sample has 560,000 or so distinct CDR3 sequences, with roughly 21% found just once. The study left out patients who had uncontrolled infection, other autoimmune disease, pregnancy or lactation. The sample comes from a study of T cells in Graves' hyperthyroidism and ophthalmopathy. Study at large: Pretreatment peripheral blood was obtained at initial diagnosis. General study findings and limits: In simple terms, a model built on 13 V-J features told ophthalmopathy apart from stable hyperthyroidism. Most thyroid clonotypes that were expanded above 0.001 also turned up in blood.

V dropped 5 bases and J dropped 5 bases, with 10 bases sitting between them. Germline-derived CDR1 and CDR2 are SEHNR and FQNEAQ (reference sequence). The CDR3 has 13 amino acids. This clonotype was sampled from a man aged 40-50 years with Graves' ophthalmopathy. This sequence joins TRBV7-9 and TRBJ1-5, with D unresolved. Source material: blood. CDR3 sequence: CASSQGEYQPQHF. The CDR3 DNA reads TGTGCCAGCAGCCAAGGCGAATATCAGCCCCAGCATTTT.